Each of the 30 T cell receptor beta chains below was sequenced from the same sample in a study of OX40 agonist ivuxolimab in advanced cancers. Profiling relied on immunoSEQ multiplex PCR, and the TCRdb table lists in-frame clones only, not all of them. The profile shows about 45,000 clones, over 65% of them singletons. Specimen: CD4+ or CD8+ T cells sorted from blood, collected in a trial of the OX40 agonist ivuxolimab. These receptors all stem from an adult with an advanced solid tumor such as melanoma, head and neck, liver or kidney cancer.

The count of this clone is one. The V and J genes are TRBV18 and TRBJ2-5; no clear D gene. V was trimmed by 1 base and J by 4 bases, leaving 1 base between them. CDR3 length: 11 residues. Germline V CDR1 and CDR2: KGHSH, LQKENI. CDR3 in amino acids: CASSPLETQYF. CDR3 DNA: TGTGCCAGCTCACCACTAGAGACCCAGTACTTC. The entire variable domain, with the rest obtained from reference TRBV18 and TRBJ2-5, is as follows: NAGVMQNPRHLVRRRGQEARLRCSPMKGHSHVYWYRQLPEEGLKFMVYLQKENIIDESGMPKERFSAEFPKEGPSILRIQQVVRGDSAAYFCASSPLETQYFGPGTRLLVL.

This clone was seen just once. The CDR3 bases are TGTGCCAGCAGCCAACAGGGGGCGAGCTACGAGCAGTACTTC. Translation gives CASSQQGASYEQYF. The chain uses TRBV7-6 and TRBJ2-7; 9 nucleotides align to TRBD1. Germline CDR1 reads SGHVS; CDR2 reads FNYEAQ. V dropped 5 bases and J dropped 3; count of bases not matched to a gene: 5. The length of the CDR3 is 14 residues.

This clone showed up just a few times. This same CDR3 is encoded by further DNA sequences in the sample. V usage is TRBV7-2 and J usage is TRBJ2-7, with D unclear. The V gene lost 2 bases and the J gene lost 3 bases, with 5 bases spanning the gap. Germline V gene sequence: CDR1 SGHTA, CDR2 FQGNSA. The CDR3 has 12 residues. Here the CDR3 reads CASSLTSYEQYF. As DNA, the CDR3 is TGTGCCAGCAGCTTAACAAGCTACGAGCAGTACTTC.

This chain uses TRBV6-6 with TRBJ2-5, with TRBD1 matching 7 bases. The length of the CDR3 is 14 residues. Germline-derived CDR1 and CDR2 are MNHNY and SVGAGI (reference sequence). The V and J ends lost 2 bases and 3 bases, in that order; junction bases with no gene match: 3. CDR3 DNA: TGTGCCAGCAGTTACAGAGACAGGGAAGAGACCCAGTACTTC. It yields the protein CASSYRDREETQYF.

The J gene is TRBJ2-2, the V gene TRBV2; D uncertain. There are 14 residues in the CDR3. Trimming pared 4 bases from V and 5 bases from J, leaving 11 bases between. CDR1 SNHLY and CDR2 FYNNEI come from the germline V gene. The CDR3 DNA reads TGTGCCAGCAGTGGTTTTACCGAAACCGGGGAGCTGTTTTTT. As protein: CASSGFTETGELFF. The variable domain in full, completed from reference TRBV2 and TRBJ2-2, reads EPEVTQTPSHQVTQMGQEVILRCVPISNHLYFYWYRQILGQKVEFLVSFYNNEISEKSEIFDDQFSVERPDGSNFTLKIRSTKLEDSAMYFCASSGFTETGELFFGEGSRLTVL.

The chain is built from TRBV10-3 and TRBJ2-1, with a possible D match to TRBD2 (6 bases). V was shortened by 3 bases and J by 6 bases, with 12 bases between the two germline ends. The CDR3 sequence is 14 residues long. Germline V gives CDR1 ENHRY, CDR2 SYGVKD. CDR3 sequence reads: CAISDVGGANEQFF. The CDR3 region has the DNA TGTGCCATCAGTGACGTCGGGGGAGCCAATGAGCAGTTCTTC.

Concerning this clone: At one end, the junction sequence differs from germline, possibly due to a read error. The V and J genes are TRBV4-1 and TRBJ2-1; 9 positions match TRBD1. CDR3 length: 17 residues. Germline CDR1 MGHRA, CDR2 YSYEKL. The CDR3 reads CASSQGLWTGDYNEQFF. In DNA form, the CDR3 reads TGCGCCAGCAGTCAAGGTCTATGGACAGGGGATTACAATGAGCAGTTCTTC.

CDR3 DNA: TGTGCCAGCAGCGAGGACCTGGGGGGGGCCAACGTCCTGACTTTC. This codes for CASSEDLGGANVLTF. The chain uses TRBV9 and TRBJ2-6; D call uncertain. Germline CDR1 is SGDLS and CDR2 is YYNGEE. V lost 3 bases and J lost 4, with 11 bases in between. This CDR3 region has 15 residues.

V usage is TRBV28 and J usage is TRBJ1-3, with D unresolved. Germline V CDR1 and CDR2: MDHEN, SYDVKM. The CDR3 contains 12 residues. V was shortened by 6 bases and J by 6 bases, with 9 bases between the two germline ends. CDR3 DNA: TGTGCCAGCAGCGACTGGATAAACACCATATATTTT. Translating it yields CASSDWINTIYF.

The chain uses TRBV25-1 and TRBJ1-1, with D perhaps TRBD1 (6 bases). Germline values: CDR1 MGHDK, CDR2 SYGVNS. The CDR3 runs 12 residues. V lost 5 bases and J 10 bases, leaving 14 bases between the germline ends. As DNA, the CDR3 is TGTGCCAGCAGTAGGGGGGGGAGTTCAGCTTTCTTT. This encodes CASSRGGSSAFF.

This chain uses TRBV11-3 with TRBJ2-5; 7 positions match TRBD1. CDR1 is SGHNT, CDR2 YENEEA, per germline. The trim removed 4 bases at V and 11 bases at J, leaving 10 bases unmatched. CDR3 length equals 13 residues. The CDR3 loop reads CASSSRGRWEQYF. The CDR3 DNA is TGTGCCAGCAGCTCCAGGGGGAGATGGGAGCAGTACTTC.

Concerning this clone itself: At the DNA level, this CDR3 is encoded by other sequences in the same sample as well. The rearrangement joins TRBV6-1 to TRBJ2-7; tentative D call: TRBD2 (6 bases). This CDR3 region has 15 residues. Germline CDR1 MNHNS, CDR2 SASEGT. Trimming removed 1 base at V and 0 bases at J, with 10 bases between. The CDR3 here is CASSEGRGISYEQYF. CDR3 nucleotides: TGTGCCAGCAGTGAAGGACGGGGGATCTCCTACGAGCAGTACTTC.

This clone appeared a single time. The gene calls are TRBV27 and TRBJ2-7; TRBD2 matches at 7 bases. Trimming took 4 bases from V and 5 from J; bases not matched to a gene: 8. CDR1 and CDR2 (germline): MNHEY, SMNVEV (reference sequence). The CDR3 loop spans 14 amino acids. The CDR3 nucleotides are TGTGCCAGCAGTTCCTCACTAGCGACCGACGAGCAGTACTTC. Protein product: CASSSSLATDEQYF.

The V and J genes are TRBV6-1 and TRBJ2-3; no definite D call. Trimming cost V 3 bases and J 6 bases, with 7 bases left between them. CDR3 size: 12 residues. Germline assignment: CDR1 MNHNS and CDR2 SASEGT. The CDR3 DNA sequence: TGTGCCAGCAGTGAGATGGGGGATACGCAGTATTTT. It translates to CASSEMGDTQYF.

The chain uses TRBV2 and TRBJ2-7, with D tentatively TRBD1 (6 bases). V lost 3 bases and J lost 6, with 12 bases in between. This CDR3 is built from 13 residues. Germline V lookup: CDR1 SNHLY, CDR2 FYNNEI. CDR3 region: CASSDRGRGEQYF. The CDR3 nucleotides are TGTGCCAGCAGTGACAGGGGTAGGGGCGAGCAGTACTTC.

The gene calls are TRBV27 and TRBJ2-1; 9 nucleotides align to TRBD1. Germline values: CDR1 MNHEY, CDR2 SMNVEV (reference sequence). CDR3 length: 15 amino acids. The J segment lost 0 bases and the V segment lost 6 bases, leaving 3 bases of the junction unmatched. In nucleotides, the CDR3 is TGTGCCAGCAGCCTGACAGGGGGCTCCTACAATGAGCAGTTCTTC. Protein sequence: CASSLTGGSYNEQFF.

The rearrangement uses TRBV28 and TRBJ2-3, with 8 bases that match TRBD2. V dropped 6 bases and J dropped 4; count of bases not matched to a gene: 12. CDR1 and CDR2 from the germline V gene are MDHEN and SYDVKM. The CDR3 contains 16 residues. The CDR3 nucleotides read TGTGCCAGCAGCTCAGTCCAGCGGGAGTTGCCAGATACGCAGTATTTT. Its protein product is CASSSVQRELPDTQYF.

The rearrangement joins TRBV28 to TRBJ1-5; D is undetermined. The CDR3 is made up of 14 amino acids. CDR1 and CDR2 (germline): MDHEN, SYDVKM. The V end lost 2 bases, the J end lost 4 bases, and 9 bases lay between the germline ends. CDR3 sequence reads: CASSLVTANQPQHF. CDR3 in DNA: TGTGCCAGCAGTTTAGTTACGGCGAATCAGCCCCAGCATTTT. The full variable domain, its missing parts supplied by reference TRBV28 and TRBJ1-5, is DVKVTQSSRYLVKRTGEKVFLECVQDMDHENMFWYRQDPGLGLRLIYFSYDVKMKEKGDIPEGYSVSREKKERFSLILESASTNQTSMYLCASSLVTANQPQHFGDGTRLSIL.

This chain links TRBV6-5 with TRBJ1-1; the D is unclear. The CDR3 runs 13 residues. Trimming stripped 0 bases from V and 3 bases from J, with 5 bases between. Germline CDR1 MNHEY, CDR2 SVGAGI. The CDR3 DNA is TGTGCCAGCAGTTACTCGTTAGACACTGAAGCTTTCTTT. It codes for CASSYSLDTEAFF.

Details on this clone: Relative to the germline gene, one junction end is altered; a read error may explain this. The chain couples TRBV11-2 to TRBJ2-7; tentative D call: TRBD2 (6 bases). This CDR3 contains 10 residues. Germline loops: CDR1 SGHAT, CDR2 FQNNGV. CDR3 DNA sequence: TGTGCCAGCAGCCAAGGGAGGCCACTCTTC. It specifies CASSQGRPLF. Full variable domain (remainder filled in from reference TRBV11-2 and TRBJ2-7): EAGVAQSPRYKIIEKRQSVAFWCNPISGHATLYWYQQILGQGPKLLIQFQNNGVVDDSQLPKDRFSAERLKGVDSTLKIQPAKLEDSAVYLCASSQGRPLFGPGTRLTVT.

This chain links TRBV5-4 with TRBJ1-1, with 10 bases aligning to TRBD1. The J segment lost 7 bases and the V segment lost 5 bases, leaving 5 bases of the junction unmatched. Germline-derived CDR1 and CDR2 are SGHNT and YYREEE (reference sequence). CDR3 length equals 13 residues. The DNA of the CDR3 is TGTGCCAGCAGTAGACAGGGGGCGGATGAAGCTTTCTTT. Translating it yields CASSRQGADEAFF.

The J gene is TRBJ2-7, the V gene TRBV2, with a possible D match to TRBD2 (6 bases). The CDR3 length is 11 residues. Germline V gene data show CDR1 as SNHLY and CDR2 as FYNNEI. V shed 10 bases and J shed 2 bases, with 9 bases lying between them. The CDR3 region has the DNA TGTGCCACCGCGGGAACCTACGAGCAGTACTTC. Translation: CATAGTYEQYF.

The CDR3 protein is CASSPESGSTGELFF. The CDR3 DNA follows: TGTGCCAGCAGCCCAGAGAGCGGGAGCACCGGGGAGCTGTTTTTT. V and J are TRBV9 and TRBJ2-2, with TRBD2 matching 8 bases. Germline V gene sequence: CDR1 SGDLS, CDR2 YYNGEE. V dropped 4 bases and J dropped 4; count of bases not matched to a gene: 6. The CDR3 spans 15 residues. Full variable domain (outside the CDR3, taken from reference TRBV9 and TRBJ2-2): DSGVTQTPKHLITATGQRVTLRCSPRSGDLSVYWYQQSLDQGLQFLIQYYNGEERAKGNILERFSAQQFPDLHSELNLSSLELGDSALYFCASSPESGSTGELFFGEGSRLTVL.

The chain recombines TRBV9 with TRBJ2-2, with 11 positions matching TRBD2. The junction had 5 bases not matched to a gene; V was cut back by 4 bases and J by 3 bases. This CDR3 is built from 16 residues. The germline V gene encodes CDR1 SGDLS and CDR2 YYNGEE. CDR3 in amino acids: CASSIRTSGHTGELFF. CDR3 bases: TGTGCCAGCAGCATCCGGACTAGCGGGCACACCGGGGAGCTGTTTTTT.

V and J are TRBV15 and TRBJ2-1; TRBD2 might be the D (5 bases). The CDR3 covers 14 residues. The V end was cut by 0 bases, the J end by 2 bases, with 5 bases between. Germline V gives CDR1 LNHNV, CDR2 YYDKDF (reference sequence). The CDR3 region has the DNA TGTGCCACCAGCAGAGAGGGAGCCTACAATGAGCAGTTCTTC. Translated: CATSREGAYNEQFF.

Worth noting for this clone: Other DNA variants within this sample encode the same CDR3. This chain connects TRBV7-2 to TRBJ2-7; TRBD2 aligns across 8 bases. Losses at the gene ends were 5 bases for V and 5 bases for J; bases not matched to a gene: 5. The CDR3 loop spans 13 amino acids. Germline V gene data show CDR1 as SGHTA and CDR2 as FQGNSA. The CDR3 DNA is TGTGCCAGCAGCCCCCGGGGGGGTCACGAGCAGTACTTC. It codes for CASSPRGGHEQYF.

The chain carries TRBV15 and TRBJ2-5; D might be TRBD1 (5 bases). The CDR3 is 16 amino acids. CDR1 is LNHNV and CDR2 is YYDKDF in the germline V gene (reference sequence). The ends were cut back, 0 bases at V and 1 base at J, with 12 bases in the middle. As DNA, the CDR3 is TGTGCCACCAGCAGAGATAGGGAAGGGGTCCAAGAGACCCAGTACTTC. Translating gives CATSRDREGVQETQYF. Drawing the rest from reference TRBV15 and TRBJ2-5, the complete variable domain is DAMVIQNPRYQVTQFGKPVTLSCSQTLNHNVMYWYQQKSSQAPKLLFHYYDKDFNNEADTPDNFQSRRPNTSFCFLDIRSPGLGDTAMYLCATSRDREGVQETQYFGPGTRLLVL.

The chain uses TRBV11-2 and TRBJ1-2; possible D gene TRBD1, 5 bases. CDR1 and CDR2 (germline): SGHAT, FQNNGV. The CDR3 extends over 13 amino acids. The V end was cut by 4 bases, the J end by 8 bases, with 14 bases between. The CDR3 DNA is TGTGCCAGCAGCTCAAATACACAGGACGGCTACACCTTC. Protein sequence: CASSSNTQDGYTF.

The chain links TRBV2 to TRBJ1-5; no firm D call. The CDR3 runs to 15 residues. Germline CDR1 and CDR2: SNHLY and FYNNEI. Trimming cost V 4 bases and J 1 base, with 11 bases left between them. In nucleotides, the CDR3 is TGTGCCAGCAGTGCTTTGCGCGGGAGCAATCAGCCCCAGCATTTT. Encoded protein: CASSALRGSNQPQHF. Based on the CDR3 plus reference TRBV2 and TRBJ1-5, the full variable domain is EPEVTQTPSHQVTQMGQEVILRCVPISNHLYFYWYRQILGQKVEFLVSFYNNEISEKSEIFDDQFSVERPDGSNFTLKIRSTKLEDSAMYFCASSALRGSNQPQHFGDGTRLSIL.

Sample share makes this clone medium-sized (0.01 to 0.1%). Here the CDR3 DNA reads TGTGCCAGCACTCGGGGCTACACCTTC. As protein: CASTRGYTF. This rearrangement joins TRBV5-8 to TRBJ1-2, with unresolved D. The V and J ends lost 6 bases and 8 bases respectively, with 5 bases between them. This CDR3 comprises 9 residues. CDR1 and CDR2 from the germline V gene are SGHTS and YDEGEE.